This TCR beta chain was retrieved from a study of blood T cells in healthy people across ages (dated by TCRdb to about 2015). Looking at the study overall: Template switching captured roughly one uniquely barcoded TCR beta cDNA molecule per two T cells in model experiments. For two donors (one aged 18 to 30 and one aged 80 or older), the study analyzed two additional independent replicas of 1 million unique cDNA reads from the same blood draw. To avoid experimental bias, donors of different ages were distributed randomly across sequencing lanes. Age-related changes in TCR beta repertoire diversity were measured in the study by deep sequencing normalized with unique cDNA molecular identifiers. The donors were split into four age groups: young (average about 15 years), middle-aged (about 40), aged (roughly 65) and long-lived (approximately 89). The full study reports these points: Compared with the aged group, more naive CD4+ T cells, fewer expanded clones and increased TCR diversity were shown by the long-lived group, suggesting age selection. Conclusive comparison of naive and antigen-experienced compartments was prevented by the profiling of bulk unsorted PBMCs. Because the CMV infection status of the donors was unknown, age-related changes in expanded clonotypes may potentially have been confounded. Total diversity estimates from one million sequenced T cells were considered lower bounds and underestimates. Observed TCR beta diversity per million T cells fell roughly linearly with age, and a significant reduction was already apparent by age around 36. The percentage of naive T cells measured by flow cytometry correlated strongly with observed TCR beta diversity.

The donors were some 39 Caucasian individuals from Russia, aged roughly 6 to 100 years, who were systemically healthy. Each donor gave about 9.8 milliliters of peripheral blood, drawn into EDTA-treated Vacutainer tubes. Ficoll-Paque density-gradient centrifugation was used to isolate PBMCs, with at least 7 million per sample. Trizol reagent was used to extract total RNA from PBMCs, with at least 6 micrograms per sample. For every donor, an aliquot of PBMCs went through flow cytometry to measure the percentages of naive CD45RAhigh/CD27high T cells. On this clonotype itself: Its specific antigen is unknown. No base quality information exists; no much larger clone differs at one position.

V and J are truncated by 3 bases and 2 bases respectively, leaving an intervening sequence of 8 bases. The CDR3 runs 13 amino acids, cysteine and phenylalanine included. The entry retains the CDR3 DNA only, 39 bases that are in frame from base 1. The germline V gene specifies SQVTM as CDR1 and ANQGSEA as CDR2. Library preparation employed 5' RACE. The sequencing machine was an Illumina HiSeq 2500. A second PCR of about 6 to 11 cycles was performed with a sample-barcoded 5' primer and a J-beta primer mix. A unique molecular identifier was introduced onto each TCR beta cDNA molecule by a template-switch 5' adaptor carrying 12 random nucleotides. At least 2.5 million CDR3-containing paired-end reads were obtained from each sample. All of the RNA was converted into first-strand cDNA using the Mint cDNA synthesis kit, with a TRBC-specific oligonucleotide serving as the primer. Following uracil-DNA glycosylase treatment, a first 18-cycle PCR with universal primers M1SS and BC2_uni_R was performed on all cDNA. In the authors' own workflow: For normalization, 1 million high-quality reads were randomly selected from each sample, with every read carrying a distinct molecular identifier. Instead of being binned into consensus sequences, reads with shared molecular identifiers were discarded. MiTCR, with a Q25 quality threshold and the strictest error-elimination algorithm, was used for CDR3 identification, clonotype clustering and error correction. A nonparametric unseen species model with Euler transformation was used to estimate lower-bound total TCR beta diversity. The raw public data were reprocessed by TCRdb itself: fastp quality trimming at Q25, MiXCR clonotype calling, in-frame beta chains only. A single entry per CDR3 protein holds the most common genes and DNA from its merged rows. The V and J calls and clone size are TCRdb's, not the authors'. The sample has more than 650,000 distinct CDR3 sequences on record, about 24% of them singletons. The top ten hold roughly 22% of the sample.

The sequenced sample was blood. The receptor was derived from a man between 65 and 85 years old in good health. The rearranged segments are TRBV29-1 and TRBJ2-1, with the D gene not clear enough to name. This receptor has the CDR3 CSVDRLPYNEQFF. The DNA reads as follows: TGCAGCGTTGACAGGCTACCCTACAATGAGCAGTTCTTC.